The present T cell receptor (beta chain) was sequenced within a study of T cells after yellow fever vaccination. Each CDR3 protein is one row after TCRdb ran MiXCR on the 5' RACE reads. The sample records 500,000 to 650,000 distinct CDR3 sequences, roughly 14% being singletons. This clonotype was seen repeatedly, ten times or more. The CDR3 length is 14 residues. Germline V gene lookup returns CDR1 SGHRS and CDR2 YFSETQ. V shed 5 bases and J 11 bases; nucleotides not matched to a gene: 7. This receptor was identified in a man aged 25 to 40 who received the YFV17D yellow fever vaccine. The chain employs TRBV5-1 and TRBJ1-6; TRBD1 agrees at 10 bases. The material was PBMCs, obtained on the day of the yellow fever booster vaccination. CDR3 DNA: TGCGCCAGCAGATCGGGACAGGGGCTGACACCCCTCCACTTT. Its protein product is CASRSGQGLTPLHF.